One sample yielded the 16 T cell receptor beta chains listed below, sequenced in a study of CD8 T cell repertoires and HIV-1 epitope variants. Only in-frame clones appear in the TCRdb table, and some are missing; sequencing was by immunoSEQ multiplex PCR. The table records over 1,500 clones, approximately 70% of them present only once. These receptors lack a known antigen. Sequencing used cultured CD8+ T cells derived from PBMCs. All receptors derive from a male donor with HIV.

The chain has TRBV19 and TRBJ1-1; D gene unclear. The V end was cut by 1 base, the J end by 5 bases, with 5 bases between. Germline CDR1 reads LNHDA; CDR2 reads SQIVND (reference sequence). The CDR3 extends over 12 amino acids. The chain's CDR3 is CASSIGRTEAFF. The CDR3 region has the DNA TGTGCCAGTAGTATAGGGAGAACTGAAGCTTTCTTT.

The V gene is TRBV7-6, the J gene TRBJ2-6; 7 bases are shared with TRBD1. The CDR3 is 16 amino acids. V shed 5 bases and J 0 bases; nucleotides not matched to a gene: 4. Germline assignment: CDR1 SGHVS and CDR2 FNYEAQ. CDR3 sequence: CASSTRQGSGANVLTF. The CDR3 bases are TGTGCCAGCAGCACGCGACAGGGCTCTGGGGCCAACGTCCTGACTTTC.

The chain links TRBV30 to TRBJ1-5, with TRBD1 identical over 7 bases. The CDR3 consists of 15 residues. V gave up 2 bases and J gave up 7 bases; unmatched junction bases: 11. Germline V lookup: CDR1 GTSNPN, CDR2 SVGIG (reference sequence). For the CDR3, the DNA is TGTGCCTGGAGTTCTGGGACAGCCCAGGGGCAGCCCCAGCATTTT. It codes for CAWSSGTAQGQPQHF.

This chain uses TRBV19 with TRBJ2-2; D gene uncertain. CDR1 is LNHDA and CDR2 is SQIVND in the germline V gene (reference sequence). The CDR3 extends over 13 amino acids. The germline V and J ends were trimmed by 5 bases and 4 bases, with 8 bases remaining between them. CDR3 coding DNA: TGTGCCAGTAGTTCGGTGGGCACCGGGGAGCTGTTTTTT. This gives the protein CASSSVGTGELFF.

The chain is built from TRBV19 and TRBJ2-1, with TRBD2 matching over 14 bases. Per the germline V gene, CDR1 is LNHDA and CDR2 is SQIVND (reference sequence). Unmatched junction bases numbered 14, after V lost 2 bases and J lost 8 bases. The CDR3 consists of 19 residues. This CDR3 reads CASSIQPGLAGDFLDEQFF. In nucleotides, the CDR3 is TGTGCCAGTAGTATACAGCCGGGACTAGCGGGAGATTTCTTAGATGAGCAGTTCTTC.

This clone was counted between two and nine times. J is TRBJ1-1 and V is TRBV11-2; TRBD1 aligns across 7 bases. The J segment lost 8 bases and the V segment lost 5 bases, leaving 17 bases of the junction unmatched. CDR1 and CDR2 from the germline V gene are SGHAT and FQNNGV. This CDR3 spans 16 amino acids. As DNA, the CDR3 is TGTGCCAGCAGCCGCGCCCTTCACCCCGGGACAGAAGAAGCTTTCTTT. Its protein is CASSRALHPGTEEAFF.

The rearrangement uses TRBV28 and TRBJ1-1; D is uncertain. The V end was cut by 1 base, the J end by 5 bases, with 8 bases between. Germline CDR1 reads MDHEN; CDR2 reads SYDVKM. This CDR3 contains 13 residues. CDR3 nucleotides: TGTGCCAGCAGTTTATTGGGTAGGACTGAAGCTTTCTTT. Protein: CASSLLGRTEAFF.

The chain employs TRBV7-6 and TRBJ2-5; TRBD2 aligns across 13 bases. Losses at the gene ends were 4 bases for V and 4 bases for J; bases not matched to a gene: 12. In germline, CDR1 is SGHVS, CDR2 FNYEAQ. This CDR3 is 18 amino acids long. CDR3 sequence: CASSYLPGGLAGSETQYF. CDR3 in DNA: TGTGCCAGCAGCTACTTACCGGGGGGACTAGCGGGGTCAGAGACCCAGTACTTC. The whole variable domain, remainder taken from reference TRBV7-6 and TRBJ2-5, is GAGVSQSPRYKVTKRGQDVALRCDPISGHVSLYWYRQALGQGPEFLTYFNYEAQQDKSGLPNDRFSAERPEGSISTLTIQRTEQRDSAMYRCASSYLPGGLAGSETQYFGPGTRLLVL.

The chain recombines TRBV19 with TRBJ1-2; D may be TRBD1 (5 bases). Deletions cut 6 bases from V and 2 bases from J, with 13 bases between. The CDR3 runs to 14 residues. Germline-derived CDR1 and CDR2 are LNHDA and SQIVND (reference sequence). The CDR3 DNA sequence: TGTGCCAGTAGCCCCAGGGCATACAACTATGGCTACACCTTC. Amino acid sequence: CASSPRAYNYGYTF. The entire variable domain, with the rest obtained from reference TRBV19 and TRBJ1-2, is as follows: DGGITQSPKYLFRKEGQNVTLSCEQNLNHDAMYWYRQDPGQGLRLIYYSQIVNDFQKGDIAEGYSVSREKKESFPLTVTSAQKNPTAFYLCASSPRAYNYGYTFGSGTRLTVV.

The J gene is TRBJ1-2, the V gene TRBV30; weak D call: TRBD1 (6 bases). V lost 5 bases and J 6 bases, leaving 16 bases between the germline ends. This CDR3 is 13 amino acids long. Germline V gene lookup returns CDR1 GTSNPN and CDR2 SVGIG (reference sequence). The CDR3 nucleotides are TGTGCCTGGGATAGGGGATACAGGGATGGCTACACCTTC. Translation: CAWDRGYRDGYTF.

This sequence joins TRBV5-1 and TRBJ1-1; TRBD1 matches 9 bases. CDR1 and CDR2 from the germline V gene are SGHRS and YFSETQ. The J segment lost 7 bases and the V segment lost 3 bases, leaving 10 bases of the junction unmatched. The length of the CDR3 is 15 residues. The chain's CDR3 is CASSWGQGLLVEAFF. The CDR3 coding sequence is TGCGCCAGCAGCTGGGGACAGGGTCTTCTAGTTGAAGCTTTCTTT. The full variable domain, rest sourced from reference TRBV5-1 and TRBJ1-1, is KAGVTQTPRYLIKTRGQQVTLSCSPISGHRSVSWYQQTPGQGLQFLFEYFSETQRNKGNFPGRFSGRQFSNSRSEMNVSTLELGDSALYLCASSWGQGLLVEAFFGQGTRLTVV.

The CDR3 DNA follows: TGTGCCAGCAGCCCGCAGGGGACTGAAGCTTTCTTT. The encoded protein is CASSPQGTEAFF. The chain employs TRBV9 and TRBJ1-1, with D perhaps matching TRBD1 (6 bases). Trimming took 4 bases from V and 5 from J, leaving 9 bases between them. CDR3 length equals 12 residues. Germline assignment: CDR1 SGDLS and CDR2 YYNGEE. Full variable domain (rest looked up from reference TRBV9 and TRBJ1-1): DSGVTQTPKHLITATGQRVTLRCSPRSGDLSVYWYQQSLDQGLQFLIQYYNGEERAKGNILERFSAQQFPDLHSELNLSSLELGDSALYFCASSPQGTEAFFGQGTRLTVV.

This clone turned up a few times. The genes are TRBV29-1 and TRBJ1-3; D not certain. The germline V gene has CDR1 SQVTM and CDR2 ANQGSEA. The CDR3 totals 12 residues. V was pared by 5 bases and J by 9 bases, with 14 bases between. The DNA for the CDR3 is TGCAGCGTTTCAAATTCCGGAGGCACCATATATTTT. Residues: CSVSNSGGTIYF.

The genes are TRBV30 and TRBJ1-4, with 10 bases matching TRBD1. V was pared by 1 base and J by 6 bases, with 2 bases of the junction left unmatched. Germline CDR1 reads GTSNPN; CDR2 reads SVGIG (reference sequence). CDR3 length equals 14 residues. CDR3 residues: CAWSEGQGYEKLFF. The CDR3 bases are TGTGCCTGGAGTGAGGGACAGGGGTATGAAAAACTGTTTTTT.

The V and J genes are TRBV4-3 and TRBJ1-2; 8 positions agree with TRBD1. Germline CDR1 LGHNA, CDR2 YSLEER. Trimming removed 1 base from V and 4 bases from J; junction bases left unmatched: 5. CDR3 length: 15 residues. As DNA, the CDR3 is TGCGCCAGCAGCCAAGCGACAGGGGCCTTCTATGGCTACACCTTC. Its protein is CASSQATGAFYGYTF.

This clone was counted a single time. This chain uses TRBV29-1 with TRBJ1-1; D is perhaps TRBD1 (5 bases). The CDR3 length is 12 residues. With 1 base removed from V and 5 bases from J, the gap between germline ends came to 8 bases. The germline V gene has CDR1 SQVTM and CDR2 ANQGSEA. CDR3 sequence: CSVEGGGTEAFF. Written as DNA, the CDR3 is TGCAGCGTTGAAGGGGGGGGGACTGAAGCTTTCTTT.